This T cell receptor beta chain was profiled in a study of cytomegalovirus exposure and HLA in healthy donors. It was with 60 Vbeta and 13 Jbeta primers that the PCR ran. This table comes from immunoSEQ multiplex PCR, and its TCRdb copy is limited to in-frame clones, with some not included. In the table there are some 95,000 clones, under 85% of which are singletons. This CDR3 has 13 amino acids. Germline V lookup: CDR1 MNHEY, CDR2 SVGAGI. Trimming at V came to 6 bases and at J to 2 bases, leaving 3 bases not matched to a gene. The chain employs TRBV6-5 and TRBJ2-5, with 7 bases lining up with TRBD2. The source is a man aged 50 to 60 in good health and CMV-seropositive. Sequenced material: PBMCs. CDR3 sequence (DNA): TGTGCCAGCAGAGGGACTATACAAGAGACCCAGTACTTC. Protein product: CASRGTIQETQYF.